A selection of T cell receptor beta chains follows, all from one sample in a study of chemoradiotherapy in HPV16-positive cancers. TCRdb keeps only in-frame clones here, not all; method: immunoSEQ multiplex PCR. Among roughly 1,900 clones listed, around 80% were seen once. Sample: tumor tissue, taken from a patient who underwent chemoradiotherapy. The receptor set was obtained from a human donor with HPV-associated anogenital cancer. Both conserved end residues are part of each CDR3. Each record gives: clone size, D gene, V gene, J gene, CDR3 protein, CDR3 DNA. The D gene is left open where the match is weak. Some rows mark clone size as missing; the rest say once, few, many or name a class of expanded clone.

abundance: once; d_gene: .; v_gene: TRBV5-1; j_gene: TRBJ2-3; CDR3aa: CASSLVREADTQYF; CDR3nt: TGCGCCAGCAGCTTGGTCAGGGAGGCAGATACGCAGTATTTT
abundance: .; d_gene: TRBD1; v_gene: TRBV6-1; j_gene: TRBJ2-5; CDR3aa: CASSERTGKETQYF; CDR3nt: TGTGCCAGCAGTGAGCGGACAGGGAAAGAGACCCAGTACTTC
abundance: .; d_gene: TRBD1; v_gene: TRBV11-2; j_gene: TRBJ1-6; CDR3aa: CASSLRRGRGSPLHF; CDR3nt: TGTGCCAGCAGCTTACGCAGGGGGCGCGGTTCACCCCTCCACTTT
abundance: .; d_gene: .; v_gene: TRBV16; j_gene: TRBJ1-5; CDR3aa: CASSRRGNQPQHF; CDR3nt: TGTGCCAGCAGCCGAAGGGGGAATCAGCCCCAGCATTTT
abundance: .; d_gene: .; v_gene: TRBV19; j_gene: TRBJ1-4; CDR3aa: CASSIPGLKEKLFF; CDR3nt: TGTGCCAGTAGTATCCCGGGTCTAAAGGAAAAACTGTTTTTT
abundance: few; d_gene: .; v_gene: TRBV19; j_gene: TRBJ1-5; CDR3aa: CASRPDILSQPQHF; CDR3nt: TGTGCCAGTAGACCGGACATCCTTAGCCAGCCCCAGCATTTT
abundance: .; d_gene: TRBD2; v_gene: TRBV27; j_gene: TRBJ2-1; CDR3aa: CASSLSNGRGYNEQFF; CDR3nt: TGTGCCAGCAGTTTATCAAACGGGAGGGGCTACAATGAGCAGTTCTTC
abundance: .; d_gene: .; v_gene: TRBV5-5; j_gene: TRBJ2-7; CDR3aa: CASSLTGKAYEQYF; CDR3nt: TGTGCCAGCAGCTTGACAGGGAAAGCCTACGAGCAGTACTTC
abundance: .; d_gene: .; v_gene: TRBV27; j_gene: TRBJ1-1; CDR3aa: CASSFNLNTEAFF; CDR3nt: TGTGCCAGCAGTTTTAACCTGAACACTGAAGCTTTCTTT
abundance: .; d_gene: TRBD1; v_gene: TRBV5-1; j_gene: TRBJ1-2; CDR3aa: CASSDKTGAGGYTF; CDR3nt: TGCGCCAGCAGCGACAAAACAGGGGCGGGCGGCTACACCTTC
abundance: .; d_gene: .; v_gene: TRBV6-1; j_gene: TRBJ2-3; CDR3aa: CASSEAQQADTQYF; CDR3nt: TGTGCCAGCAGTGAGGCTCAACAGGCAGATACGCAGTATTTT
abundance: .; d_gene: TRBD2; v_gene: TRBV27; j_gene: TRBJ2-7; CDR3aa: CASSSSGLAGSVQYF; CDR3nt: TGTGCCAGCAGTTCCTCTGGACTAGCGGGATCAGTGCAGTACTTC
abundance: .; d_gene: .; v_gene: TRBV15; j_gene: TRBJ1-1; CDR3aa: CATSRGRFDTEAFF; CDR3nt: TGTGCCACCAGCAGAGGACGTTTCGACACTGAAGCTTTCTTT
abundance: few; d_gene: .; v_gene: TRBV7-2; j_gene: TRBJ1-2; CDR3aa: CASSRGGWDGYTF; CDR3nt: TGTGCCAGCTCCAGAGGGGGATGGGATGGCTACACCTTC
abundance: .; d_gene: .; v_gene: TRBV9; j_gene: TRBJ2-2; CDR3aa: CASSVDPQGRTGELFF; CDR3nt: TGTGCCAGCAGCGTAGACCCTCAGGGGCGGACCGGGGAGCTGTTTTTT
abundance: .; d_gene: TRBD1; v_gene: TRBV6-4; j_gene: TRBJ2-1; CDR3aa: CASSYRGDVDEQFF; CDR3nt: TGTGCCAGCAGTTACAGGGGTGACGTCGATGAGCAGTTCTTC
abundance: .; d_gene: .; v_gene: TRBV7-9; j_gene: TRBJ1-2; CDR3aa: CASSLGRYGYTF; CDR3nt: TGTGCCAGCAGCTTAGGTCGCTATGGCTACACCTTC
abundance: few; d_gene: .; v_gene: TRBV11-2; j_gene: TRBJ1-2; CDR3aa: CASSLTPRTTAVGYTF; CDR3nt: TGTGCCAGCAGCTTAACTCCCCGGACAACAGCCGTTGGCTACACCTTC
abundance: .; d_gene: .; v_gene: TRBV2; j_gene: TRBJ1-1; CDR3aa: CASSAGVDTEAFF; CDR3nt: TGTGCCAGCAGTGCGGGGGTGGACACTGAAGCTTTCTTT
abundance: .; d_gene: .; v_gene: TRBV6-5; j_gene: TRBJ2-6; CDR3aa: CASSLGSRANVLTF; CDR3nt: TGTGCCAGCAGTTTGGGATCCAGAGCCAACGTCCTGACTTTC
abundance: .; d_gene: .; v_gene: TRBV4-1; j_gene: TRBJ1-2; CDR3aa: CASSREARATNYGYTF; CDR3nt: TGCGCCAGCAGCCGAGAGGCAAGGGCCACCAACTATGGCTACACCTTC
abundance: .; d_gene: TRBD2; v_gene: TRBV27; j_gene: TRBJ2-7; CDR3aa: CASSVSGLAHEQYF; CDR3nt: TGTGCCAGCAGTGTATCGGGACTAGCCCACGAGCAGTACTTC
abundance: .; d_gene: .; v_gene: TRBV6-1; j_gene: TRBJ1-1; CDR3aa: CASWGVGSQFWAFF; CDR3nt: TGTGCCAGCTGGGGGGTAGGGTCACAATTCTGGGCTTTCTTT
abundance: .; d_gene: .; v_gene: TRBV6-6; j_gene: TRBJ2-4; CDR3aa: CASDEAKNIQYF; CDR3nt: TGTGCCTCGGATGAAGCCAAAAACATTCAGTACTTC
abundance: .; d_gene: .; v_gene: TRBV6-1; j_gene: TRBJ2-7; CDR3aa: CASRWTAYEQYF; CDR3nt: TGTGCCAGCAGGTGGACAGCCTACGAGCAGTACTTC
abundance: .; d_gene: .; v_gene: TRBV19; j_gene: TRBJ1-1; CDR3aa: CASSIVAAGGTEAFF; CDR3nt: TGTGCCAGTAGTATAGTGGCCGCTGGGGGCACTGAAGCTTTCTTT
abundance: .; d_gene: .; v_gene: TRBV2; j_gene: TRBJ1-1; CDR3aa: CASSEGPWTEAFF; CDR3nt: TGTGCCAGCAGTGAGGGCCCTTGGACTGAAGCTTTCTTT
abundance: .; d_gene: TRBD2; v_gene: TRBV6-4; j_gene: TRBJ2-3; CDR3aa: CASSDSTSGSTDTQYF; CDR3nt: TGTGCCAGCAGTGACTCGACTAGCGGGAGCACAGATACGCAGTATTTT
abundance: .; d_gene: TRBD1; v_gene: TRBV29-1; j_gene: TRBJ1-2; CDR3aa: CSVVKFRDRGRSREGYTF; CDR3nt: TGCAGCGTTGTCAAGTTCCGGGACAGGGGGCGCAGCCGCGAGGGCTACACCTTC
abundance: .; d_gene: TRBD1; v_gene: TRBV13; j_gene: TRBJ2-7; CDR3aa: CASSLKGGSLYEQYF; CDR3nt: TGTGCCAGCAGCTTAAAAGGGGGCTCGTTGTACGAGCAGTACTTC
abundance: .; d_gene: .; v_gene: TRBV2; j_gene: TRBJ2-1; CDR3aa: CASRALGHEQFF; CDR3nt: TGTGCCAGCAGGGCCCTAGGGCATGAGCAGTTCTTC
abundance: .; d_gene: TRBD1; v_gene: TRBV6-5; j_gene: TRBJ1-4; CDR3aa: CASSYTTGHNEKLFF; CDR3nt: TGTGCCAGCAGTTACACGACAGGGCATAATGAAAAACTGTTTTTT
abundance: .; d_gene: TRBD2; v_gene: TRBV9; j_gene: TRBJ2-5; CDR3aa: CASSVAAAGRETQYF; CDR3nt: TGTGCCAGCAGCGTAGCGGCGGCCGGGAGGGAGACCCAGTACTTC
abundance: .; d_gene: .; v_gene: TRBV5-1; j_gene: TRBJ2-5; CDR3aa: CASSFRTVQETQYF; CDR3nt: TGCGCCAGCAGCTTCCGGACAGTCCAAGAGACCCAGTACTTC
abundance: .; d_gene: TRBD1; v_gene: TRBV7-6; j_gene: TRBJ1-1; CDR3aa: CASSSVQGANTEAFF; CDR3nt: TGTGCCAGCAGTTCGGTACAGGGGGCGAACACTGAAGCTTTCTTT
abundance: .; d_gene: TRBD2; v_gene: TRBV27; j_gene: TRBJ2-1; CDR3aa: CASSLASGNEQFF; CDR3nt: TGTGCCAGCAGTTTGGCTAGCGGGAATGAGCAGTTCTTC
abundance: .; d_gene: .; v_gene: TRBV23-1; j_gene: TRBJ2-2; CDR3aa: CASSPRQDWKAGELFF; CDR3nt: TGCGCCAGCAGTCCCAGACAGGATTGGAAAGCCGGGGAGCTGTTTTTT
abundance: .; d_gene: .; v_gene: TRBV6-5; j_gene: TRBJ2-2; CDR3aa: CASSYSRHLNTGELFF; CDR3nt: TGTGCCAGCAGTTACTCGAGACACCTAAACACCGGGGAGCTGTTTTTT
abundance: .; d_gene: TRBD1; v_gene: TRBV5-6; j_gene: TRBJ2-7; CDR3aa: CASSNFARWGQNYEQYF; CDR3nt: TGTGCCAGCAGTAATTTTGCGAGGTGGGGACAGAACTACGAGCAGTACTTC
abundance: once; d_gene: .; v_gene: TRBV10-3; j_gene: TRBJ1-1; CDR3aa: CAISGGGHHHAFF; CDR3nt: TGTGCCATCAGTGGGGGGGGACACCACCACGCTTTCTTT